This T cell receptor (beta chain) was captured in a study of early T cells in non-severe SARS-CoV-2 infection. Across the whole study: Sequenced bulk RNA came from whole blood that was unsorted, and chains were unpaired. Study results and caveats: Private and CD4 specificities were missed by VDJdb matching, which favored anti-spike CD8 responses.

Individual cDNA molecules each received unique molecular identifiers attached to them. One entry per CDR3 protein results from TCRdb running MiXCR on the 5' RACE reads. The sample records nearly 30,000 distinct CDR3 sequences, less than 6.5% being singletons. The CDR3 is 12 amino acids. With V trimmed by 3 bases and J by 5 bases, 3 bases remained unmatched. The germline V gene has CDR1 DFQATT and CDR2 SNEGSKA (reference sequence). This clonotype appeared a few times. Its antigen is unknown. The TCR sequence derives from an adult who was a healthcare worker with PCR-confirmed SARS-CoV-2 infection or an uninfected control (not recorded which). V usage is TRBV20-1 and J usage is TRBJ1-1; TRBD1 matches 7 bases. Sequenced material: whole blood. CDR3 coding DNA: TGCAGTGCTAGGCCAGGGGGTACTGAAGCTTTCTTT. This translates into CSARPGGTEAFF.